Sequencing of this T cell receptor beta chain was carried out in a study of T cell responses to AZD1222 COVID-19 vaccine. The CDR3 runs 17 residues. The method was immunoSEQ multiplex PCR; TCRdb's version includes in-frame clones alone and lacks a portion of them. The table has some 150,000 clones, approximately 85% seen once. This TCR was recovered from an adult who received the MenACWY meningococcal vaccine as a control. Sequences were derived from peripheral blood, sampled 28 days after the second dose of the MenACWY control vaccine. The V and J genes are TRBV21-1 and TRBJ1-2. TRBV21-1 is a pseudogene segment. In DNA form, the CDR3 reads TGTGCCAGCAGCAAACCCCCGAAGAAGGGGGGGTACTATGGCTACACCTTC. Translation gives CASSKPPKKGGYYGYTF.